These T cell receptor beta chains were read from a single sample in a study of blood T cell repertoires in COVID-19. The assay was immunoSEQ multiplex PCR, and TCRdb's table has in-frame clones only and misses some. This table holds approximately 46,000 clones, around 80% found once. Sample: peripheral blood. Receptor source: a human donor in a cohort sampled during active COVID-19. Each CDR3 is given with its conserved first and last residue. A D gene is named only where the DNA matches it firmly. Clone sizes are given selectively: once, few, many, or a class where the clone is expanded.

V gene: TRBV24-1; J gene: TRBJ2-3; D gene: TRBD1; clone size: -; CDR3 protein: CATSTGTVADTQYF; CDR3 DNA: TGTGCCACCAGTACTGGGACAGTGGCAGATACGCAGTATTTT
V gene: TRBV15; J gene: TRBJ1-1; D gene: TRBD1; clone size: -; CDR3 protein: CATSFDRVGNTEAFF; CDR3 DNA: TGTGCCACCAGCTTTGACAGGGTTGGGAACACTGAAGCTTTCTTT
V gene: TRBV11-3; J gene: TRBJ1-1; D gene: TRBD1; clone size: -; CDR3 protein: CASSRRQGGTEAFF; CDR3 DNA: TGTGCCAGCAGCCGTAGACAGGGCGGCACTGAAGCTTTCTTT
V gene: TRBV19; J gene: TRBJ2-3; D gene: -; clone size: -; CDR3 protein: CASSIMEDTQYF; CDR3 DNA: TGTGCCAGTAGTATTATGGAGGATACGCAGTATTTT
V gene: TRBV28; J gene: TRBJ2-7; D gene: TRBD2; clone size: once; CDR3 protein: CASSSQRGYGFYEQYF; CDR3 DNA: TGTGCCAGCAGTTCCCAGCGGGGCTATGGGTTCTACGAGCAGTACTTC
V gene: TRBV14; J gene: TRBJ2-7; D gene: TRBD2; clone size: -; CDR3 protein: CASSSVRGLAGNYEQYF; CDR3 DNA: TGTGCCAGCAGCTCAGTCCGGGGACTAGCGGGTAACTACGAGCAGTACTTC
V gene: TRBV18; J gene: TRBJ2-2; D gene: -; clone size: -; CDR3 protein: CASSPTGTTNTGELFF; CDR3 DNA: TGTGCCAGCTCACCGACCGGGACAACAAACACCGGGGAGCTGTTTTTT
V gene: TRBV24-1; J gene: TRBJ2-5; D gene: TRBD2; clone size: -; CDR3 protein: CATSETGTREETQYF; CDR3 DNA: TGTGCCACCAGTGAAACCGGGACTAGAGAAGAGACCCAGTACTTC
V gene: TRBV24-1; J gene: TRBJ2-1; D gene: TRBD2; clone size: -; CDR3 protein: CATSEQAGGPYNEQFF; CDR3 DNA: TGTGCCACCAGTGAACAAGCGGGGGGCCCCTACAATGAGCAGTTCTTC
V gene: TRBV7-2; J gene: TRBJ1-1; D gene: -; clone size: -; CDR3 protein: CASSQTVLNTEAFF; CDR3 DNA: TGTGCCAGCAGCCAGACAGTATTGAACACTGAAGCTTTCTTT
V gene: TRBV9; J gene: TRBJ1-3; D gene: -; clone size: -; CDR3 protein: CASSVASGTSGNTIYF; CDR3 DNA: TGTGCCAGCAGCGTAGCTTCCGGGACATCGGGAAACACCATATATTTT
V gene: TRBV30; J gene: TRBJ2-7; D gene: -; clone size: -; CDR3 protein: CAWSVAPRGEQYF; CDR3 DNA: TGTGCCTGGAGTGTAGCCCCCCGAGGCGAGCAGTACTTC
V gene: TRBV6-5; J gene: TRBJ2-5; D gene: -; clone size: -; CDR3 protein: CATGDGGARETQYF; CDR3 DNA: TGTGCCACTGGGGATGGGGGGGCGAGGGAGACCCAGTACTTC
V gene: TRBV11-2; J gene: TRBJ2-3; D gene: TRBD2; clone size: -; CDR3 protein: CASSLAGVPDTQYF; CDR3 DNA: TGTGCCAGCAGCTTGGCGGGAGTCCCCGATACGCAGTATTTT
V gene: TRBV11-2; J gene: TRBJ2-3; D gene: TRBD1; clone size: -; CDR3 protein: CASSSATQGASDTQYF; CDR3 DNA: TGTGCCAGCAGCTCGGCCACACAGGGGGCTTCAGATACGCAGTATTTT
V gene: TRBV7-9; J gene: TRBJ2-4; D gene: TRBD1; clone size: -; CDR3 protein: CASSPWLGQGGIQYF; CDR3 DNA: TGTGCCAGCAGCCCCTGGTTAGGACAGGGAGGCATTCAGTACTTC